What follows describes a single T cell receptor beta chain. Antigen: not known. Trimming removed 7 bases from V and 7 bases from J, with 10 bases in between. CDR1 and CDR2 (germline): MDHEN, SYDVKM. The CDR3 consists of 11 residues. The data derive from a study of blood T cells in healthy people across ages. The study, taken as a whole, reports: Age brought a roughly linear fall in TCR beta diversity measured per million T cells.

RNA extraction gave at least 5.5 micrograms of total RNA per sample. PCR was performed a second time for about 7 to 12 cycles using a sample-barcoded 5' primer and a J-beta primer mix. TCRdb analysed the 5' RACE reads with MiXCR anew, one entry per CDR3 protein. The table includes about 780,000 distinct CDR3 sequences, roughly 24% detected once. The sample was also reused in another study, on T cells of mothers and their children.

This chain joins TRBV28 and TRBJ1-2; D ambiguous. The origin of this receptor is a boy between 5 and 17 years old in good health. Sequencing was performed on blood. The CDR3 region is CASTSSGGYTF. The CDR3 nucleotides are TGTGCCAGCACTAGTAGTGGTGGCTACACCTTC.